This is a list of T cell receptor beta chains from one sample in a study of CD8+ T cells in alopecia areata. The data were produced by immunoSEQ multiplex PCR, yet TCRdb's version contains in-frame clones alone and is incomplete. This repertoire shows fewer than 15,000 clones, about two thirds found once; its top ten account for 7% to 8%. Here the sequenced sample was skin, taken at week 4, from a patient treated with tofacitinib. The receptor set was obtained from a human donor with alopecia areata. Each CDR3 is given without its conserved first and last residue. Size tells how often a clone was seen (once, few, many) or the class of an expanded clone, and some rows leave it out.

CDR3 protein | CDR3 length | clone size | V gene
ASSSGAFYQETQY | 13 | few | TRBV6-1
ASKGWVATNEKLF | 13 | - | TRBV6-5
ASSTTESVYEQY | 12 | few | TRBV19
ASSSGQAYNEQF | 12 | - | TRBV7-9
ASKERVLMDTQY | 12 | - | TRBV7-2
ATEAGGTDTQY | 11 | once | TRBV10-3
ASSLRGISGNTIY | 13 | - | TRBV5-6
ASSLAGETQY | 10 | - | TRBV5-1
ASSLLDTNTEAF | 12 | - | TRBV27
ATSRSGIEQY | 10 | - | TRBV15
ASSFGSGLFETQY | 13 | medium-sized | TRBV7-9
AWSPRLGTGSRGTEAF | 16 | - | TRBV30
ASSLAILGEQY | 11 | - | TRBV5-4
ASSGTQGVEGTGELF | 15 | few | TRBV5-6
ASSLAGATSTDTQY | 14 | - | TRBV5-1
ASKAGAGNTEAF | 12 | - | TRBV19
ASSLGAGFKETQY | 13 | - | TRBV7-7
ASSPRGITYEQY | 12 | - | TRBV7-9
ASSEVGLSSDTQY | 13 | - | TRBV2
ASSPVIYGYT | 10 | - | TRBV2
ASSAGLAGSKLF | 12 | - | TRBV6-1
ASSESPGANVLT | 12 | - | TRBV6-1
ASSSSTDTQY | 10 | - | TRBV7-2
ASSTSRSSEAF | 11 | - | TRBV27
ASREVGNQPQH | 11 | once | TRBV2
ASSTGTKETQY | 11 | - | TRBV6-5
ASSWFGHEGNEQF | 13 | - | TRBV11-2
AISNGAQSDTQY | 12 | - | TRBV10-3
ASSMRQGVRQPQH | 13 | - | TRBV19
ASSHGTGLTIWVNTGELF | 18 | - | TRBV5-4
ASRPRGRTGELF | 12 | - | TRBV6-1
ASSLGLEVDTQY | 12 | - | TRBV7-2
ASYQFQETQY | 10 | once | TRBV6-5